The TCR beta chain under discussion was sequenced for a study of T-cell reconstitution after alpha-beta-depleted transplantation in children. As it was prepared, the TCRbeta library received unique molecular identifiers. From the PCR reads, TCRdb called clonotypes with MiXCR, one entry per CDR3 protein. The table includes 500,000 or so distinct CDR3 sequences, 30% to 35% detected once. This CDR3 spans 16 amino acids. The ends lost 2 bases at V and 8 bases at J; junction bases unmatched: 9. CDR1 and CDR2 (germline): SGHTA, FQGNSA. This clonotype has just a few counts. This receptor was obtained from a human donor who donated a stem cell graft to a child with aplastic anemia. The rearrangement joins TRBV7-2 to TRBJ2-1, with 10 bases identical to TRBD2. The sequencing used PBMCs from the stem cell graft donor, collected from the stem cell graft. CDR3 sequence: CASSLTSGKHWDEQFF. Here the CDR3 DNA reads TGTGCCAGCAGCTTAACTAGCGGGAAACACTGGGATGAGCAGTTCTTC.